This entry lists 9 T cell receptor beta chains sequenced from one sample in a study of early T cells in non-severe SARS-CoV-2 infection. TCRdb re-called the 5' RACE reads through MiXCR, storing one row per CDR3 protein. The sample carries about 46,000 distinct CDR3 sequences, about 5.2% recorded once. This specimen was whole blood, taken at baseline. The receptors originated from an adult who was a healthcare worker with PCR-confirmed SARS-CoV-2 infection or an uninfected control (not recorded which).

This clonotype was counted ten times or more. The chain employs TRBV28 and TRBJ2-3; D gene unclear. Germline-derived CDR1 and CDR2 are MDHEN and SYDVKM. The CDR3 is 13 residues long. V was clipped by 6 bases and J by 0 bases, with 7 bases between them. CDR3 sequence (DNA): TGTGCCAGCAGGCCCCCGAGCACAGATACGCAGTATTTT. Protein product: CASRPPSTDTQYF.

This clonotype has at least ten counts. The chain couples TRBV11-2 to TRBJ1-2; 10 bases are a match to TRBD1. The germline gives CDR1 SGHAT, CDR2 FQNNGV. CDR3 size: 14 residues. V gave up 5 bases and J gave up 7 bases; unmatched junction bases: 7. The CDR3 sequence is CASSANGQGVGYTF. The CDR3 bases are TGTGCCAGCAGCGCTAACGGACAGGGGGTTGGCTACACCTTC.

The chain carries TRBV29-1 and TRBJ2-7; D is unresolved. This CDR3 contains 12 residues. Between the trimmed V and J ends, which lost 2 bases and 2 bases, there was a span of 7 bases. Germline V gives CDR1 SQVTM, CDR2 ANQGSEA. In nucleotides, the CDR3 is TGCAGCGTTGAATTAAACGCCTACGAGCAGTACTTC. It specifies CSVELNAYEQYF.

The DNA for the CDR3 is TGTGCCAGCAGCTTCCGGGAAACGACCTCCTACGAGCAGTACTTC. Translating it yields CASSFRETTSYEQYF. V and J are TRBV11-2 and TRBJ2-7; D is possibly TRBD2 (5 bases). CDR1 SGHAT and CDR2 FQNNGV come from the germline V gene. The CDR3 consists of 15 residues. Trimming removed 3 bases at V and 0 bases at J, with 12 bases between.

This clonotype was observed at least ten times. The CDR3 loop reads CASSLVRQGTNSPLHF. The DNA of the CDR3 is TGTGCCAGCAGTTTAGTTAGACAGGGGACCAATTCACCCCTCCACTTT. The chain has TRBV27 and TRBJ1-6, with TRBD1 identical over 8 bases. CDR1 and CDR2 from the germline V gene are MNHEY and SMNVEV (reference sequence). The CDR3 totals 16 residues. The V and J ends lost 2 bases and 7 bases, in that order; junction bases with no gene match: 7.

Only a few counts were recorded for this clonotype. This rearrangement joins TRBV21-1 to TRBJ1-1; the D call in the table, TRBD1, was not verified against the DNA. TRBV21-1 is a pseudogene. This CDR3 contains 17 residues. CDR3 sequence reads: CASSKGGRLQLHTEAFF. CDR3 in DNA: TGTGCCAGCAGCAAAGGGGGCAGGCTTCAACTTCACACTGAAGCTTTCTTT.

This clonotype was seen a few times. The J gene is TRBJ2-7, the V gene TRBV28; 8 bases match TRBD1. V shed 4 bases and J 0 bases; nucleotides not matched to a gene: 8. CDR3 size: 16 residues. CDR1 and CDR2 from the germline V gene are MDHEN and SYDVKM. CDR3 amino acids: CASSSRTGLLSYEQYF. CDR3 DNA sequence: TGTGCCAGCAGTTCCCGGACAGGGCTTCTCTCCTACGAGCAGTACTTC.

For this clonotype: This may stem from a read error, because a much larger clone lies one nucleotide away. V is TRBV27 and J is TRBJ2-7, with D possibly being TRBD2 (5 bases). The germline V gene has CDR1 MNHEY and CDR2 SMNVEV (reference sequence). CDR3 length: 15 residues. The CDR3 is CACSLYLPSGDEQYF. The CDR3 nucleotides read TGTGCCTGCAGTTTGTACCTCCCCAGCGGCGACGAGCAGTACTTC.

This clonotype was recorded at least ten times. This rearrangement joins TRBV20-1 to TRBJ1-1; tentative D call: TRBD1 (5 bases). Germline loops: CDR1 DFQATT, CDR2 SNEGSKA (reference sequence). V lost 0 bases, J lost 0 bases, and 8 bases lay in between. The CDR3 length is 14 residues. CDR3 nucleotide sequence: TGCAGTGCTAGAGAGGGGGGGATGAACACTGAAGCTTTCTTT. This encodes CSAREGGMNTEAFF.